This T cell receptor (beta chain) was identified during a study of CD8+CD57+ T cells in acquired aplastic anemia. On the study more broadly: Isolated CD4+ and CD8+ cells, once sorted, yielded DNA averaging around 3.3 ug. Study-wide results and limits: CD8+ Simpson's diversity in patients was not significantly different from that in controls. Patients and controls shared 25 to 30 CD8+ CDR3 sequences, which appeared highly expressed in patients and within their immunodominant clones.

Trimming took off 5 bases at V and 13 bases at J, with 26 bases between the two ends. The CDR3 sequence is 15 residues long. Germline CDR1 SGHTA, CDR2 FQGNSA. Patients sequenced had flow cytometry evidence of CD8+CD57+ cell expansion. As concerns this clonotype: Its antigen is not identified.

Genomic DNA templated the TCR beta VDJ and CDR3 profiling. TCRdb itself ran the reads through MiXCR, one entry per CDR3 protein. This table has approximately 260,000 distinct CDR3 sequences, around 82% appearing once. The source is a human donor with aplastic anemia. The chain employs TRBV7-2 and TRBJ1-1; unclear D gene. The sequencing input was sorted CD4+, CD8+, or CD8+CD57+ T cells (not recorded which) from PBMCs. The DNA of the CDR3 is TGTGCCAGCAGCATGGCGGGCTCCGGGGAGACGGTTTTTTTCTTT. This encodes CASSMAGSGETVFFF.